This T cell receptor (beta chain) originates from a study of OX40 agonist ivuxolimab in advanced cancers. The wider study: Patients received the agonistic anti-OX40 (CD134) antibody ivuxolimab. Study-level findings and limits: The work left the antigen specificity of expanded peripheral T cells undetermined. Nonresponders included some who also had low normalized T-cell clonal expansion.

As for this clone: What it binds is unknown.

Sequencing used immunoSEQ multiplex PCR; TCRdb keeps in-frame clones, though not all of them. The table shows over 75,000 clones, with approximately 87% occurring only once. V lost 0 bases and J lost 4; bases outside the gene matches: 1. From germline, CDR1 is SGHRS and CDR2 YFSETQ. The CDR3 is made up of 14 amino acids. This TCR derives from an adult with an advanced solid tumor such as melanoma, head and neck, liver or kidney cancer. V is TRBV5-1 and J is TRBJ2-5; 9 nucleotides match TRBD2. This specimen was CD4+ or CD8+ T cells sorted from blood, taken in a trial of the OX40 agonist ivuxolimab. CDR3 amino acids: CASSLGLAVETQYF. The CDR3 region has the DNA TGCGCCAGCAGCTTGGGACTAGCGGTAGAGACCCAGTACTTC.